The 6 T cell receptor beta chains reported below all come from one sample, sequenced in a study of T cells after yellow fever vaccination. TCRdb fed the 5' RACE reads into MiXCR, producing one record per CDR3 protein. Of a few hundred thousand distinct CDR3 sequences in the sample, approximately 12% were seen once. The sequenced sample was CD4+ T cells sorted from PBMCs, obtained 15 days after the yellow fever booster vaccination. These receptors were obtained from a man between 18 and 29 years old who received the YFV17D yellow fever vaccine.

This clonotype was observed a handful of times. The chain is built from TRBV5-1 and TRBJ1-2; D is ambiguous. From germline, CDR1 is SGHRS and CDR2 YFSETQ. The CDR3 extends over 13 amino acids. Trimming pared 4 bases from V and 4 bases from J, leaving 11 bases between. The CDR3 sequence: CASSTDRRYGYTF. CDR3 DNA sequence: TGCGCCAGCAGCACGGACCGACGCTATGGCTACACCTTC.

This clonotype was counted ten times or more. V and J are TRBV28 and TRBJ1-5; D is unclear. Germline values: CDR1 MDHEN, CDR2 SYDVKM. There are 11 residues in the CDR3. V lost 6 bases to trimming and J lost 5 bases, with 5 bases between them. The CDR3 nucleotides are TGTGCCAGCAGCATAGATCAGCCCCAGCATTTT. Its protein is CASSIDQPQHF.

This clonotype showed up just a few times. The chain is built from TRBV4-3 and TRBJ2-2; D call uncertain. Per germline, CDR1 LGHNA and CDR2 YSLEER. The V gene lost 3 bases and the J gene lost 0 bases, with 8 bases spanning the gap. The CDR3 sequence is 15 residues long. DNA for the CDR3: TGCGCCAGCAGCCAGGGTAACTCGAACACCGGGGAGCTGTTTTTT. Residues: CASSQGNSNTGELFF.

This clonotype appeared a few times. The chain uses TRBV5-1 and TRBJ2-5, with D possibly matching TRBD2 (7 bases). This CDR3 contains 16 residues. Germline CDR1 and CDR2: SGHRS and YFSETQ. V dropped 0 bases and J dropped 4 bases, with 16 bases sitting between them. The CDR3 is CASSLVAKGGGETQYF. CDR3 DNA sequence: TGCGCCAGCAGCTTGGTCGCCAAGGGAGGGGGAGAGACCCAGTACTTC.

There are many counts of this clonotype. The V and J genes are TRBV20-1 and TRBJ2-5; tentatively, D is TRBD1 (5 bases). V lost 6 bases and J 1 base, leaving 6 bases between the germline ends. The CDR3 contains 11 residues. CDR1 is DFQATT and CDR2 is SNEGSKA in the germline V gene (reference sequence). This CDR3 is CSARVQETQYF. The CDR3, as DNA: TGCAGTGCCAGGGTCCAAGAGACCCAGTACTTC.

J is TRBJ1-1 and V is TRBV27; D is possibly TRBD1 (5 bases). CDR1 is MNHEY and CDR2 is SMNVEV in the germline V gene (reference sequence). This CDR3 has 15 residues. V was clipped by 4 bases and J by 2 bases, with 14 bases between them. The CDR3 coding sequence is TGTGCCAGCAGTTCACTCGGGACGGCAAACACTGAAGCTTTCTTT. Its translation: CASSSLGTANTEAFF.